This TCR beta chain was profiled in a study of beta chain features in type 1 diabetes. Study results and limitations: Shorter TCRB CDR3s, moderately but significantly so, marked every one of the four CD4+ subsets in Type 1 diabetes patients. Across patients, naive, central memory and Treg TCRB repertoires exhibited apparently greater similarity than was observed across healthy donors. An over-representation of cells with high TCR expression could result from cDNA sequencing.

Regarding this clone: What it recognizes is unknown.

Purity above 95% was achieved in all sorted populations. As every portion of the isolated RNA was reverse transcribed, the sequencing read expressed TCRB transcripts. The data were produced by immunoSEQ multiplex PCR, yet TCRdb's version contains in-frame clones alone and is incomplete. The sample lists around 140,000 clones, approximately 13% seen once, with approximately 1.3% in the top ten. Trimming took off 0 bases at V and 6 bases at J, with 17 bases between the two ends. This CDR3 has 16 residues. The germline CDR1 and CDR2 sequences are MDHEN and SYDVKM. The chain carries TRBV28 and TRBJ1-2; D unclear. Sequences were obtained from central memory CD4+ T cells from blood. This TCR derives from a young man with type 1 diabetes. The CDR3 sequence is CASSLWLSSDSHGYTF. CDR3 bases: TGTGCCAGCAGTTTATGGCTCTCGTCCGATTCCCATGGCTACACCTTC.